Below, one TCR beta chain is given with its context. Its specificity is not known. This sample is part of a study of glioma-infiltrating T cells after dendritic cell vaccination. About the research overall: Glioblastoma patients came from Phase I and II dendritic cell vaccination trials. Patients received three intradermal dendritic cell vaccine injections at biweekly intervals.

Indicated time point: after dendritic cell vaccination, including at tumor progression/relapse. Fresh-frozen tumor tissue and more than two years of survival data were available for all. The J segment lost 7 bases and the V segment lost 5 bases, leaving 9 bases of the junction unmatched. Germline-derived CDR1 and CDR2 are MNHGY and SVAAGI. The length of the CDR3 is 15 residues. Libraries were prepared by immunoSEQ multiplex PCR; TCRdb keeps only in-frame clonotypes and omits some of them. Of approximately 85,000 clones listed, approximately 81% are singletons. Whole-study findings and limits: Complete blood and tumor specimen sets were limited to few patients.

The chain has TRBV6-9 and TRBJ2-2; TRBD2 aligns across 8 bases. The sequence was obtained from a human donor with glioblastoma. The source material was blood, sampled after dendritic cell vaccination. CDR3 loop: CASSARGAGGGELFF. CDR3 nucleotide sequence: TGTGCCAGCAGTGCCCGCGGGGCGGGGGGCGGGGAGCTGTTTTTT.